This TCR beta chain comes out of a study of CD8 T cells in ankylosing spondylitis. The trim removed 5 bases at V and 5 bases at J, leaving 7 bases unmatched. CDR1 is MNHEY and CDR2 is SVGAGI in the germline V gene. This CDR3 is built from 15 residues. This clonotype has just a few counts. Scientists made TCR beta libraries using quantitative 5'-RACE with molecular barcodes. From the 5' RACE reads, TCRdb called clonotypes with MiXCR, one entry per CDR3 protein. The sample lists fewer than 25,000 distinct CDR3 sequences, about an eighth occurring once. The J gene is TRBJ2-5, the V gene TRBV6-5; 11 nucleotides align to TRBD2. The receptor was derived from a male donor with ankylosing spondylitis or in good health (not recorded which). Material for sequencing was blood. CDR3 residues: CASSPPASGRETQYF. The CDR3, as DNA: TGTGCCAGCAGTCCTCCGGCTAGCGGGAGGGAGACCCAGTACTTC.